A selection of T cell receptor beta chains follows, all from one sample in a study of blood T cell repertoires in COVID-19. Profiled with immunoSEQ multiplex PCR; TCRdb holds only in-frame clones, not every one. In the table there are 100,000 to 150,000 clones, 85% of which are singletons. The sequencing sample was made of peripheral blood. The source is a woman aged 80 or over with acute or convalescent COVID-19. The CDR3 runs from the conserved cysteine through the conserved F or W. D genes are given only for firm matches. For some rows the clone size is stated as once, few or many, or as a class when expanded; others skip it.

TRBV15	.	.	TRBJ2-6	TGTGCCACCAGCAGAGCCCACAGGGCTGGGGCCAACGTCCTGACTTTC	CATSRAHRAGANVLTF
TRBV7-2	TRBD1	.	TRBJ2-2	TGTGCCAGCAGGACCGGGACAGGAAGAACCGGGGAGCTGTTTTTT	CASRTGTGRTGELFF
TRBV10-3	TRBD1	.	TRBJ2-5	TGTGCCATCAGTGGAGGGACAGAGACGAAAGAGACCCAGTACTTC	CAISGGTETKETQYF
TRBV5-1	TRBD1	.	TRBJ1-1	TGCGCCAGCAGCGACCGGGACAGGGTGATTAACACTGAAGCTTTCTTT	CASSDRDRVINTEAFF
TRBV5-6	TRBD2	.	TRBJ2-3	TGTGCCAGCAGCTTGGGTAGCGGGACGCAGTATTTT	CASSLGSGTQYF
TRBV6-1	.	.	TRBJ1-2	TGTGCCAGCAGTGAGAGCTATGGCTACACCTTC	CASSESYGYTF
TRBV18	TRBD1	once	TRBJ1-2	TGTGCCAGCTCACCCCGGACAGGCGAAGGCTACACCTTC	CASSPRTGEGYTF
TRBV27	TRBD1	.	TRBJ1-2	TGTGCCAGCAGTTCTAACACAGGGGCGGGCGGCTACACCTTC	CASSSNTGAGGYTF
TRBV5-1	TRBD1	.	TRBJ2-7	TGCGCCAGCAGCTCGACAGGGGTTGAGGCTTACGAGCAGTACTTC	CASSSTGVEAYEQYF
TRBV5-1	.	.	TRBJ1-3	TGCGCCAGCAGCTTGGCCGGCCAGGGGCGAGGAAACACCATATATTTT	CASSLAGQGRGNTIYF
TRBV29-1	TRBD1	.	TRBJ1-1	TGCAGCTTAAGACAGGGGGAGAAAGCTTTCTTT	CSLRQGEKAFF
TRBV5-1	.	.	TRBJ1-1	TGCGCCAGCAGCTTTGTTCAGGGAAACACTGAAGCTTTCTTT	CASSFVQGNTEAFF
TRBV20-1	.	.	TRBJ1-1	TGCAGTGCTAGTGGAGTGGAGGGGCGGATTAACACTGAAGCTTTCTTT	CSASGVEGRINTEAFF